A selection of T cell receptor beta chains follows, all from one sample in a study of early stage breast cancer tumors. Method: immunoSEQ multiplex PCR; TCRdb's copy keeps in-frame clones and lacks some. The data hold more than 65,000 clones, with 65% to 85% observed a single time. The sequencing sample was made of blood. All receptors derive from a middle-aged person with breast cancer. The CDR3 runs from the conserved cysteine through the conserved F or W. The D gene is left open where the match is weak. Expanded clones get a size class; other rows say once, few or many, or leave the size out.

v_call	clone_size	j_call	d_call	cdr3_nt	cdr3_aa
TRBV7-2	once	TRBJ2-5	TRBD1	TGTGCCAGCAGCTTAGCGGACAGGCGACCCCAGTACTTC	CASSLADRRPQYF
TRBV14	.	TRBJ2-1	TRBD2	TGTGCCAGCAGCCAAGTTATGGGAGGGTACAATGAGCAGTTCTTC	CASSQVMGGYNEQFF
TRBV10-3	.	TRBJ1-1	.	TGTGCCATCAGTGAGTCTGGCAGGGGAGACACTGAAGCTTTCTTT	CAISESGRGDTEAFF
TRBV6-6	.	TRBJ1-2	.	TGTGCCAGCAGTTCCCAGGGCAACTATGGCTACACCTTC	CASSSQGNYGYTF
TRBV13	few	TRBJ2-2	.	TGTGCCAGCAGCCTATTCACCGGGGAGCTGTTTTTT	CASSLFTGELFF
TRBV9	.	TRBJ2-2	.	TGTGCCAGCCGAGGCCTCTGGAACACCGGGGAGCTGTTTTTT	CASRGLWNTGELFF
TRBV2	.	TRBJ2-7	.	TGTGCCAGCAGTGTTGACAGCTACGAGCAGTACTTC	CASSVDSYEQYF
TRBV30	.	TRBJ1-1	TRBD1	TGTGCCTGGAGTGTACCCGACAGGGGGCGAAGTAACACTGAAGCTTTCTTT	CAWSVPDRGRSNTEAFF
TRBV19	.	TRBJ1-1	.	TGTGCCAGTAGTACCCAATACACTGAAGCTTTCTTT	CASSTQYTEAFF
TRBV6-5	.	TRBJ2-7	TRBD1	TGTGCCAGTTCTAAGGGGGACAGGGAGTACGAGCAGTACTTC	CASSKGDREYEQYF
TRBV5-1	once	TRBJ2-7	TRBD2	TGCGCCAGCAGCTTGGTGACTAGCGGTTCCTACGAGCAGTACTTC	CASSLVTSGSYEQYF
TRBV5-1	.	TRBJ2-5	TRBD1	TGCGCCAGCAGGACTCCGTACAGGGGGACGGGAGAGACCCAGTACTTC	CASRTPYRGTGETQYF
TRBV28	.	TRBJ1-2	TRBD1	TGTGCCAGCAGTTTATCCACAGGGGGGATCTATGGCTACACCTTC	CASSLSTGGIYGYTF
TRBV7-3	.	TRBJ2-1	TRBD1	TGTGCCAGCAGCCGTGACAGGGTGTCAAAGTTCTTC	CASSRDRVSKFF
TRBV7-9	.	TRBJ2-5	TRBD2	TGTGCCAGCAGCTCGCTTCGGGGACTAGATGAGACCCAGTACTTC	CASSSLRGLDETQYF
TRBV29-1	few	TRBJ1-2	.	TGCAGCGTTGCTGCTTTGGGGAGTGGCTACACCTTC	CSVAALGSGYTF
TRBV29-1	.	TRBJ2-1	TRBD2	TGCAGCGTTGCGGGGCTAGCGGGAGAGGGGGGCTACAATGAGCAGTTCTTC	CSVAGLAGEGGYNEQFF
TRBV2	.	TRBJ2-3	TRBD2	TGTGCCAGCAGAATAGGACTAGCGGGAGACTCAGATACGCAGTATTTT	CASRIGLAGDSDTQYF
TRBV27	.	TRBJ2-4	.	TGTGCCAGTTTCTCGTCTCTAGCCAAAAACATTCAGTACTTC	CASFSSLAKNIQYF
TRBV9	once	TRBJ2-1	TRBD1	TGTGCCAGCAGCGTCGAGGACAGGGGGGTGAATGAGCAGTTCTTC	CASSVEDRGVNEQFF
TRBV5-1	.	TRBJ1-1	.	TGCGCCAGCAGCTTGGGAAGGGGGGCTCAGAACACTGAAGCTTTCTTT	CASSLGRGAQNTEAFF
TRBV6-1	.	TRBJ1-1	TRBD1	TGTGCCAGCGAAGCAGGGGGCGGTGGGACTGAAGCTTTCTTT	CASEAGGGGTEAFF
TRBV20-1	few	TRBJ2-5	.	TGCAGTGCCCCTCTGACCGAGACCCAGTACTTC	CSAPLTETQYF
TRBV5-1	.	TRBJ2-6	.	TGCGCCAGCAGCTTGGCCTCAGGGGCTGGGGCCAACGTCCTGACTTTC	CASSLASGAGANVLTF
TRBV6-1	.	TRBJ2-7	.	TGTGCCATCCAGGGACCAAGCCGGGAGCAGTACTTC	CAIQGPSREQYF
TRBV9	.	TRBJ2-3	.	TGTGCCAGCAGCGTACCTCCAAAGTGGGATACGCAGTATTTT	CASSVPPKWDTQYF
TRBV9	.	TRBJ2-7	TRBD2	TGTGCCAGCAGCGGGGGACTAGCGGAGACCTACGAGCAGTACTTC	CASSGGLAETYEQYF
TRBV6-5	.	TRBJ2-1	.	TGTGCCAGCAGTTACCCCCCAGGGGGGCAAGGTAATGAGCAGTTCTTC	CASSYPPGGQGNEQFF
TRBV6-1	.	TRBJ2-7	.	TGTGCCAGCAGTGAAGCGTGGGGGGCCTCCTACGAGCAGTACTTC	CASSEAWGASYEQYF
TRBV6-5	.	TRBJ1-1	.	TGTGCCAGCAGTTACTCCACGACTCGGGCCACTGAAGCTTTCTTT	CASSYSTTRATEAFF
TRBV6-1	.	TRBJ1-2	TRBD1	TGTGCCAGCAGTGTAGGACAGGGGGGCTATGGCTACACCTTC	CASSVGQGGYGYTF
TRBV6-6	.	TRBJ2-3	TRBD2	TGTGCCAGCAGCCCCGGGGCTAGCGGATCAGATACGCAGTATTTT	CASSPGASGSDTQYF
TRBV2	.	TRBJ2-1	TRBD2	TGTGCCAGCAGCCCCGGGACTAGCGCGAATGAGCAGTTCTTC	CASSPGTSANEQFF
TRBV29-1	.	TRBJ2-7	TRBD2	TGCAGCGTTGGCGGGGGCGGGAGGGCCTTCGAGCAGTACTTC	CSVGGGGRAFEQYF
TRBV30	.	TRBJ2-7	.	TGTGCCTGGAGTTTGGGACCAGGGGTCGACGAGCAGTACTTC	CAWSLGPGVDEQYF
TRBV2	once	TRBJ1-1	.	TGTGCCAGCAGATACAGGGATCTGAACACTGAAGCTTTCTTT	CASRYRDLNTEAFF
TRBV6-4	.	TRBJ2-4	.	TGTGCCAGCAGTGACGGGGGGAAATGGGCCAAAAACATTCAGTACTTC	CASSDGGKWAKNIQYF
TRBV5-4	.	TRBJ2-7	.	TGTGCCAGCAGCCATAGAGGGGGGTCCTACGAGCAGTACTTC	CASSHRGGSYEQYF
TRBV18	.	TRBJ2-5	TRBD1	TGTGCCAGCTCACCGACAGGGGTACGAGAGACCCAGTACTTC	CASSPTGVRETQYF
TRBV19	.	TRBJ1-5	.	TGTGCCAGTAGTAAAGGGGGGTATCAGCCCCAGCATTTT	CASSKGGYQPQHF
TRBV27	.	TRBJ2-3	TRBD1	TGTGCCAGCAGTTCGGACAGGGCTGGCACAGATACGCAGTATTTT	CASSSDRAGTDTQYF
TRBV30	once	TRBJ1-2	TRBD1	TGTGCCTGGAGACAAACAGGGGTCTATGGCTACACCTTC	CAWRQTGVYGYTF
TRBV5-1	once	TRBJ2-5	.	TGCGCCAGCAGCTTGGGAGGGGGAGAGACCCAGTACTTC	CASSLGGGETQYF
TRBV18	.	TRBJ2-5	.	TGTGCCAGCTCACAAGCAGGGGGGCAAGAGACCCAGTACTTC	CASSQAGGQETQYF
TRBV12-5	.	TRBJ1-2	.	TGTGCTAGTGGTTTGTACACAGGAGTCGGAGGCTACACCTTC	CASGLYTGVGGYTF
TRBV7-9	.	TRBJ2-1	.	TGTGCCAGCAGCTTAGTAGTTCACAATGAGCAGTTCTTC	CASSLVVHNEQFF
TRBV28	once	TRBJ2-5	TRBD2	TGTGCCAGCAGTCCCTTAGCGGGAAGGAGCCAAGAGACCCAGTACTTC	CASSPLAGRSQETQYF